The present T cell receptor beta chain was sequenced within a study of shared clonotypes between healthy human individuals. General study findings and limits: In contrast to clonotypes shared by all four donors, non-shared clonotypes had lower generation probabilities. Clonotype sharing across donors was expected to vary with sequencing depth.

As regards this clone: Its antigen is unidentified.

The CDR3 spans 13 residues. The V and J ends lost 5 bases and 0 bases respectively, with 6 bases between them. Germline loops: CDR1 SSHAT, CDR2 FNYEAQ (reference sequence). Evenly divided among several immunoSEQ plates was the genomic DNA of each subset. Authors' methods: Filtering differed, since immunoSEQ gave only junction sequences and no quality scores. TCRdb keeps only in-frame clones here, not all; method: immunoSEQ multiplex PCR. From that table come the V and J calls and clone size; the DNA was used to work out D and trimming. The repertoire holds around 1.4 million clones, with approximately 98.5% as singletons.

The chain has TRBV7-7 and TRBJ2-3; no clear D gene. Material for sequencing was naive CD4+ T cells sorted from blood. Subset given: CD45RA+ positively selected. The clonotype was recovered from a man younger than 40 in good health. The CDR3 loop reads CASSPTSTDTQYF. DNA of the CDR3: TGTGCCAGCAGCCCTACTAGCACAGATACGCAGTATTTT.